This T cell receptor beta chain was identified in a study of identifying expanded T cells in peripheral blood. Study outcomes and limitations: Technical replicates showed around 1.1 changed clones; about 2 weeks about 16.4; four weeks 19. Clone count variance between roughly 2-week samples rose with total template count.

The CDR3 is 13 residues long. Germline V gene data show CDR1 as LGHNA and CDR2 as YSLEER. Trimming removed 1 base from V and 6 bases from J, with 4 bases in between. During the collection period, no donor immune events like infections were recorded. The assay was immunoSEQ multiplex PCR, and TCRdb's table has in-frame clones only and misses some. The top ten clones hold 5.6% of a sample with 80,000 to 90,000 clones, approximately 86% of them seen once. With regard to this clone: Antigen unknown.

The rearrangement links TRBV4-3 to TRBJ1-6, with D unresolved. Material: blood. This clonotype was sampled from a person aged 18-69 years in good health. CDR3 sequence (DNA): TGCGCCAGCAGCCAAGGGATTAATTCACCCCTCCACTTT. Its translation: CASSQGINSPLHF.